This T cell receptor (beta chain) was sequenced during a study of cytomegalovirus exposure and HLA in healthy donors. Overall study context: Out of roughly 170 million T cells, an earlier analysis found some 110 million unique TCR beta sequences in total.

Researchers ran the PCR with 60 Vbeta and 13 Jbeta primers. Libraries were prepared by immunoSEQ multiplex PCR; TCRdb keeps only in-frame clonotypes and omits some of them. Its table lists roughly 77,000 clones. Study observations and caveats: A previous analysis found most TCR beta V segments productive roughly 87% or roughly 30% of the time.

Concerning this clone: Its antigen is undetermined.

The V segment lost 5 bases and the J segment 2 bases; nucleotides outside the gene matches: 5. The CDR3 extends over 15 amino acids. Germline loops: CDR1 PRHDT, CDR2 FYEKMQ (reference sequence). The sequence was obtained from a female donor in good health and CMV-seropositive. The sequenced sample was PBMCs. V is TRBV13 and J is TRBJ2-7, with TRBD2 identical over 11 bases. CDR3 in amino acids: CASSKASGGPYEQYF. The CDR3 coding sequence is TGTGCCAGCAGCAAAGCTAGCGGGGGGCCCTACGAGCAGTACTTC.